A selection of T cell receptor beta chains follows, all from one sample in a study of blood T cells in healthy people across ages. TCRdb re-called the 5' RACE reads with MiXCR, one entry per CDR3 protein. Found here are about 1.4 million distinct CDR3 sequences, approximately 59% of them singletons; the top ten hold 6.5% to 8.5%. The sequencing input was blood. Receptors were obtained from a man younger than 35 in good health. Both conserved end residues are part of each CDR3. D genes are given only for firm matches. Only part of the rows carry a size: once, few, many, or a class if the clone is expanded.

TRBJ2-5 | few | TRBV9 | TRBD1 | TGTGCCAGCAGCGTCCCTACAGGGGGGCAAGAGACCCAGTACTTC | CASSVPTGGQETQYF
TRBJ2-7 | NA | TRBV4-1 | TRBD1 | TGCGCCAGCAGCCAAGGTCCGGGACAGGGAAAAAGGGGCTACGAGCAGTACTTC | CASSQGPGQGKRGYEQYF
TRBJ1-2 | NA | TRBV2 | NA | TGTGCCAGCAGTGGTGTCAAGGGAACATACTATGGCTACACCTTC | CASSGVKGTYYGYTF
TRBJ1-2 | NA | TRBV7-9 | NA | TGTGCCAGCAGCTTGAGACCGGGCCCAGGGGATACTGGCTACACCTTC | CASSLRPGPGDTGYTF
TRBJ2-5 | NA | TRBV7-6 | NA | TGTGCCAGCAGCTTTAATTTTAGGAATGAGCAGTACTTC | CASSFNFRNEQYF
TRBJ1-1 | once | TRBV3-1 | TRBD1 | TGTGCCAGCAGCGGAACCGGGACAGGGACCACTGAAGCTTTCTTT | CASSGTGTGTTEAFF
TRBJ2-7 | NA | TRBV20-1 | NA | TGCAGTGCTAGAGATTGTGGTCACGGGGTCCACAATGAGCAGTACTTC | CSARDCGHGVHNEQYF
TRBJ2-1 | NA | TRBV12-3/TRBV12-4 | TRBD2 | TGTGCCAGCAGCCCCGGACTAGCTCGGTTCTTC | CASSPGLARFF
TRBJ2-1 | few | TRBV6-2/TRBV6-3 | NA | TGTGCCAGCAGTTACTCAGTGACAGAGTACAATGAGCAGTTCTTC | CASSYSVTEYNEQFF
TRBJ1-1 | few | TRBV4-2 | NA | TGTGCCAGCAGCCCACGGACAGACACTGAAGCTTTCTTT | CASSPRTDTEAFF
TRBJ2-5 | few | TRBV20-1 | TRBD1 | TGCAGTGCTAGAGATCCAGGGGGCCAGGAGACCCAGTACTTC | CSARDPGGQETQYF
TRBJ1-4 | few | TRBV25-1 | TRBD1 | TGTGCCAGCACCGAGACAGGGTGGGATGAAAAACTGTTTTTT | CASTETGWDEKLFF
TRBJ1-6 | NA | TRBV20-1 | TRBD1 | TGCAGTGCTTCGAGCCGGGACAGGGGGTCACCCCTCCACTTT | CSASSRDRGSPLHF
TRBJ2-7 | NA | TRBV5-1 | TRBD1 | TGCGCCAGCAGCTTGGATAACCGGGACAGGTCCTTCTTC | CASSLDNRDRSFF
TRBJ1-5 | NA | TRBV20-1 | NA | TGCAGTGCTACGACTCGGCTTAATAATCAGCCCCAGCATTTT | CSATTRLNNQPQHF
TRBJ1-6 | NA | TRBV4-1 | NA | TGCGCCAGCAGCCACTCCAGGGAGGAGAGGTCCTATAATTCACCCCTCCACTTT | CASSHSREERSYNSPLHF
TRBJ2-7 | NA | TRBV14 | NA | TGTGCCAGCAGCCAAGTCCCGGGACACGACAACTCCTACGAGCAGTACTTC | CASSQVPGHDNSYEQYF
TRBJ1-2 | NA | TRBV11-2 | NA | TGTGCCAGCAGCTTTCCCTCCTGGGGCTACACCTTC | CASSFPSWGYTF
TRBJ2-6 | NA | TRBV21-1 | NA | TGTGCCAGCAGCAAATTTGGGGCCAACGTCCTGACTTTC | CASSKFGANVLTF
TRBJ1-5 | NA | TRBV28 | TRBD1 | TGTGCCAGCAGGGGTACCGGGACAGGTTTTATTAATCAGCCCCAGCATTTT | CASRGTGTGFINQPQHF